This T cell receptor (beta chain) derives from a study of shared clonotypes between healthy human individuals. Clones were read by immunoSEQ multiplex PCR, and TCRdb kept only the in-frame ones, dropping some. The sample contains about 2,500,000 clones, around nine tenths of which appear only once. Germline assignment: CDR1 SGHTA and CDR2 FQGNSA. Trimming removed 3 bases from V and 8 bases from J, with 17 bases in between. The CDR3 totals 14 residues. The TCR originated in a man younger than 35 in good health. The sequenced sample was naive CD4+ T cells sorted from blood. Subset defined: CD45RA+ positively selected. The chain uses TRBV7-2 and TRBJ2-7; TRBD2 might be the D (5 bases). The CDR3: CASSFSGSDRKQYF. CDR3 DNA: TGTGCCAGCAGCTTCAGTGGGAGTGATAGGAAGCAGTACTTC. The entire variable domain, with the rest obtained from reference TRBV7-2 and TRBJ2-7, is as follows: GAGVSQSPSNKVTEKGKDVELRCDPISGHTALYWYRQSLGQGLEFLIYFQGNSAPDKSGLPSDRFSAERTGGSVSTLTIQRTQQEDSAVYLCASSFSGSDRKQYFGPGTRLTVT.